This entry features one TCR beta chain sequence. These data come from a study of blood T cell repertoires in COVID-19. The CDR3 extends over 13 amino acids. The germline gives CDR1 SGHVS, CDR2 FQNEAQ. V was pared by 0 bases and J by 5 bases, with 7 bases between. Per the study methods: Quantification of nucleated cells was approximated via reference gene primer amplification. Assay: immunoSEQ multiplex PCR; the TCRdb copy retains only in-frame clones and omits some. V and J calls and clone size are those listed in that table; D and trimming were worked out from the DNA. The sample consists of more than 85,000 clones, 75% of them appearing once.

The sample was peripheral blood. The chain links TRBV7-8 to TRBJ1-2, with D tentatively TRBD1 (5 bases). The sequence came from a woman aged 45-59 years with acute or convalescent COVID-19. DNA for the CDR3: TGTGCCAGCAGCTTAGCCGGGGGTTATGGCTACACCTTC. This sequence encodes CASSLAGGYGYTF.